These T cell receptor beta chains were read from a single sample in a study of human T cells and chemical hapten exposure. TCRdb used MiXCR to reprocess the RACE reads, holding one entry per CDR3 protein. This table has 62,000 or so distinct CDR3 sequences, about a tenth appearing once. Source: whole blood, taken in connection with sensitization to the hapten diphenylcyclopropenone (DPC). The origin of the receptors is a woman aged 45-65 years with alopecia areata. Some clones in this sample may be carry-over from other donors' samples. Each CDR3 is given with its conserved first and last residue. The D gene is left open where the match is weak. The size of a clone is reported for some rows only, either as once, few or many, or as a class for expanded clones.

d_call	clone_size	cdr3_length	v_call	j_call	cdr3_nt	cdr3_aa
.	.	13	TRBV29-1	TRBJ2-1	TGCAGCGTGCGGCTAGCGACCTACAATGAGCAGTTCTTC	CSVRLATYNEQFF
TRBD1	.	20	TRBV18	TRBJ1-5	TGTGCCAGCTCACCACAGGCGCGCAGCTACCTGGGTACAGGGGATCAGCCCCAGCATTTT	CASSPQARSYLGTGDQPQHF
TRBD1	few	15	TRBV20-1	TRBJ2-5	TGCAGTGCTAGACCCGGACAGGGACGCCAAGAGACCCAGTACTTC	CSARPGQGRQETQYF
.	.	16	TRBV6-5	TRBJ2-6	TGTGCCAGCAGCCAAATAATAACAGGGTTACTCAACGTCCTGACTTTC	CASSQIITGLLNVLTF
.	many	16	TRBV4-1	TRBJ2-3	TGCGCCAGCAGCCAAGAGACTATTTTAATCACAGATACGCAGTATTTT	CASSQETILITDTQYF
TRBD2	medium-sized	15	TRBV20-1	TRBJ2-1	TGCAGTGCTAGCCCCGGGACTACCCCAGGCAATGAGCAGTTCTTC	CSASPGTTPGNEQFF
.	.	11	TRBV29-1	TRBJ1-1	TGCAGCGTTGAAGGGCCCACTGAAGCTTTCTTT	CSVEGPTEAFF
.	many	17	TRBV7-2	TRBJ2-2	TGTGCCAGCAGCCCCGAGTATGGAGCCTCGAACACCGGGGAGCTGTTTTTT	CASSPEYGASNTGELFF
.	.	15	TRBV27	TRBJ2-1	TGTGCCAGCAGTTCCCCCGGGCCCCGGATTGATGAGCAGTTCTTC	CASSSPGPRIDEQFF
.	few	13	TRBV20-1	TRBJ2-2	TGCAGTGCTAGTTCGGGAAACACCGGGGAGCTGTTTTTT	CSASSGNTGELFF
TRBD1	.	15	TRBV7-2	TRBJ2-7	TGTGCCAGCGCCAGAATGACAGGGGGCGAGGACGAGCAGTACTTC	CASARMTGGEDEQYF
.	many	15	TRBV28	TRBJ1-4	TGTGCCAGCAGTTTATCTTCGGGAATTAATGAAAAACTGTTTTTT	CASSLSSGINEKLFF